The text below deals with one T cell receptor beta chain. Its antigen is currently unknown. These data belong to a study of T cells after yellow fever vaccination. General study results and limits: Subsequent booster samples again held most clones from primary vaccination (under 98% CD4, about 90% CD8). Abundant clonotypes (contaminants from the bulk population) could be present in FACS-sorted repertoires.

MiXCR was run by TCRdb on the 5' RACE reads, yielding one entry per CDR3 protein. The table has fewer than 650,000 distinct CDR3 sequences, 21% seen once. From germline, CDR1 is SGHDN and CDR2 FVKESK. CDR3 length: 13 residues. V was pared by 1 base and J by 4 bases, with 7 bases between. The sequences come from PBMCs, collected roughly 23 days after the first yellow fever vaccination. The clonotype comes from a man younger than 35 who received the YFV17D yellow fever vaccine. This rearrangement joins TRBV14 to TRBJ1-2; D is perhaps TRBD1 (5 bases). The CDR3 spells CASSQGGTYGYTF. CDR3 DNA sequence: TGTGCCAGCAGCCAAGGGGGGACCTATGGCTACACCTTC.